Below, 5 T cell receptor beta chains from the same sample are listed, as sequenced in a study of blood T cell repertoires in COVID-19. TCRdb keeps only in-frame clones here, not all; method: immunoSEQ multiplex PCR. This sample carries approximately 330,000 clones, nearly 90% of them seen once, and the ten largest clones take 1%. The sample consisted of peripheral blood. The receptors shown here come from a woman in her thirties or forties with COVID-19, enrolled during active disease.

The chain recombines TRBV28 with TRBJ2-7; 7 bases fit TRBD1. Trimming cost V 4 bases and J 4 bases; bases outside gene matches: 4. Germline CDR1 is MDHEN and CDR2 is SYDVKM. The CDR3 extends over 13 amino acids. CDR3 residues: CASSSGQRYEQYF. The CDR3 nucleotides read TGTGCCAGCAGTTCGGGACAGAGATACGAGCAGTACTTC.

This chain connects TRBV30 to TRBJ1-2; maybe TRBD1 (6 bases). Germline-derived CDR1 and CDR2 are GTSNPN and SVGIG (reference sequence). The length of the CDR3 is 15 residues. V was clipped by 3 bases and J by 6 bases, with 20 bases between them. The CDR3 region is CAWSLVFGTRDGYTF. The CDR3 DNA sequence: TGTGCCTGGAGCCTGGTATTCGGGACAAGGGATGGCTACACCTTC.

This chain connects TRBV15 to TRBJ2-5; 7 bases are a match to TRBD2. With 5 bases clipped from V and 0 bases from J, the junction kept 6 bases outside the gene matches. CDR1 and CDR2 from the germline V gene are LNHNV and YYDKDF (reference sequence). This CDR3 region has 15 residues. The CDR3 sequence: CATSPLTSDQETQYF. The CDR3 DNA reads as TGTGCCACCAGCCCCCTAACTAGCGACCAAGAGACCCAGTACTTC.

The gene calls are TRBV6-5 and TRBJ1-4; TRBD1 matches at 7 bases. The ends lost 5 bases at V and 7 bases at J; junction bases unmatched: 10. The CDR3 extends over 15 amino acids. The germline CDR1 and CDR2 sequences are MNHEY and SVGAGI. CDR3: CASSPSGGLGEKLFF. As DNA, the CDR3 is TGTGCCAGCAGTCCATCAGGGGGTCTCGGTGAAAAACTGTTTTTT.

This chain links TRBV9 with TRBJ1-4; 10 nucleotides align to TRBD1. The CDR3 runs 14 residues. CDR1 and CDR2 (germline): SGDLS, YYNGEE. Trimming at V came to 0 bases and at J to 8 bases, leaving 1 base not matched to a gene. This CDR3 is CASSVGTGGEKLFF. The CDR3, as DNA: TGTGCCAGCAGCGTAGGGACAGGGGGGGAAAAACTGTTTTTT. The complete variable domain, with remaining parts taken from reference TRBV9 and TRBJ1-4, reads DSGVTQTPKHLITATGQRVTLRCSPRSGDLSVYWYQQSLDQGLQFLIQYYNGEERAKGNILERFSAQQFPDLHSELNLSSLELGDSALYFCASSVGTGGEKLFFGSGTQLSVL.